A single sample gave rise to the 18 T cell receptor beta chains below, sequenced in a study of cytotoxic CD8 clonotypes in ibrutinib-treated CLL. The table came from immunoSEQ multiplex PCR; TCRdb's copy has only in-frame clones and leaves some out. The sample has some 200,000 clones, about three quarters seen once; the top ten hold 5.9%. This sample comprised PBMCs, obtained after 12 months of ibrutinib treatment. The receptors were sampled from a human donor with chronic lymphocytic leukemia.

The chain uses TRBV27 and TRBJ1-4; D is ambiguous. The CDR3 extends over 15 amino acids. V was trimmed by 8 bases and J by 6 bases, leaving 19 bases between them. Looked up from germline, CDR1 is MNHEY and CDR2 is SMNVEV (reference sequence). For the CDR3, the DNA is TGTGCCAGCGATTTAGCGGGGAAGTGGGATGAAAAACTGTTTTTT. It codes for CASDLAGKWDEKLFF.

The chain has TRBV19 and TRBJ1-5, with D hard to call. Germline CDR1 reads LNHDA; CDR2 reads SQIVND (reference sequence). Between the trimmed V and J ends, which lost 6 bases and 0 bases, there was a span of 15 bases. The CDR3 totals 16 residues. DNA of the CDR3: TGTGCCAGTAGCCTCCGGGTCGTTTTTAGCAATCAGCCCCAGCATTTT. Its translation: CASSLRVVFSNQPQHF.

The table lists this clone with a few counts. The J gene is TRBJ1-2, the V gene TRBV6-1; 9 bases line up with TRBD1. V dropped 6 bases and J dropped 8; count of bases not matched to a gene: 4. CDR1 MNHNS and CDR2 SASEGT come from the germline V gene. CDR3 length: 12 amino acids. The CDR3 sequence is CASRDRGLGYTF. Here the CDR3 DNA reads TGTGCCAGCAGGGACAGGGGTTTAGGCTACACCTTC.

This chain links TRBV13 with TRBJ1-2; tentatively, D is TRBD1 (6 bases). With 5 bases removed from V and 2 bases from J, the gap between germline ends came to 15 bases. This CDR3 region has 15 residues. CDR1 is PRHDT and CDR2 is FYEKMQ in the germline V gene (reference sequence). CDR3 in DNA: TGTGCCAGCAGCCGTCGGACAGATTTAAACTATGGCTACACCTTC. It encodes CASSRRTDLNYGYTF. Using reference TRBV13 and TRBJ1-2 for the parts outside the CDR3, the full variable domain is AAGVIQSPRHLIKEKRETATLKCYPIPRHDTVYWYQQGPGQDPQFLISFYEKMQSDKGSIPDRFSAQQFSDYHSELNMSSLELGDSALYFCASSRRTDLNYGYTFGSGTRLTVV.

The rearrangement uses TRBV5-1 and TRBJ2-2; D may be TRBD1 or TRBD2 (5 bases each). The ends were cut back, 0 bases at V and 1 base at J, with 16 bases in the middle. The V gene's germline CDR1 is SGHRS and CDR2 YFSETQ. The CDR3 length is 18 residues. CDR3: CASSLGYGQGVNTGELFF. The CDR3 region has the DNA TGCGCCAGCAGCTTGGGCTATGGGCAGGGAGTGAACACCGGGGAGCTGTTTTTT.

The chain couples TRBV27 to TRBJ2-1, with 12 bases matching TRBD2. CDR1 is MNHEY and CDR2 is SMNVEV in the germline V gene (reference sequence). The CDR3 length is 15 residues. Losses at the gene ends were 2 bases for V and 4 bases for J; bases not matched to a gene: 0. CDR3 residues: CASSLLAGGYNEQFF. The CDR3 DNA reads TGTGCCAGCAGTTTACTAGCGGGAGGGTACAATGAGCAGTTCTTC.

The genes are TRBV6-1 and TRBJ2-1, with TRBD1 identical over 9 bases. After removal of 6 bases from V and 7 bases from J, the junction contained 4 bases not matched to a gene. The CDR3 extends over 13 amino acids. CDR1 and CDR2 from the germline V gene are MNHNS and SASEGT. In DNA form, the CDR3 reads TGTGCCAGCAGAAGGACAGGGGTTAATGAGCAGTTCTTC. The encoded protein is CASRRTGVNEQFF.

This chain uses TRBV30 with TRBJ1-3; a weak D match, TRBD1 (6 bases). V lost 0 bases and J 0 bases, leaving 15 bases between the germline ends. The germline CDR1 and CDR2 sequences are GTSNPN and SVGIG (reference sequence). The CDR3 has 17 residues. The CDR3 sequence is CAWSVAAGVPSGNTIYF. The CDR3, as DNA: TGTGCCTGGAGTGTTGCGGCAGGGGTTCCCTCTGGAAACACCATATATTTT.

This clone was counted a few times. The V call is TRBV2, the J call TRBJ1-5, with 7 bases aligning to TRBD1. The germline V gene encodes CDR1 SNHLY and CDR2 FYNNEI. CDR3 size: 14 residues. The V segment lost 8 bases and the J segment 2 bases; nucleotides outside the gene matches: 6. In DNA, the CDR3 is TGTGCCAGCGCCTACGGACAGGGCAATCAGCCCCAGCATTTT. Protein sequence: CASAYGQGNQPQHF.

The chain joins TRBV30 to TRBJ1-2; D is perhaps TRBD1 (6 bases). Germline CDR1 is GTSNPN and CDR2 is SVGIG (reference sequence). The V end lost 8 bases, the J end lost 7 bases, and 20 bases lay between the germline ends. This CDR3 has 13 amino acids. CDR3: CAQGPGGAGGYTF. The CDR3 bases are TGTGCCCAGGGGCCCGGGGGCGCGGGTGGCTACACCTTC.

The chain has TRBV18 and TRBJ1-1, with 10 nucleotides matching TRBD1. J lost 0 bases, V lost 3 bases, and 4 bases had no gene match. The CDR3 is made up of 16 amino acids. Germline-derived CDR1 and CDR2 are KGHSH and LQKENI. The CDR3 region has the DNA TGTGCCAGCTCACCGCTGGGACAGGGGTTGAACACTGAAGCTTTCTTT. Translating it yields CASSPLGQGLNTEAFF.

The J gene is TRBJ2-2, the V gene TRBV7-8; D uncertain. Trimming shortened V by 3 bases and J by 3 bases, and 8 bases separated the two germline ends. Germline V CDR1 and CDR2: SGHVS, FQNEAQ. The CDR3 runs to 14 residues. CDR3 protein: CASSLNIDTGELFF. The CDR3 nucleotides are TGTGCCAGCAGCTTGAACATAGACACCGGGGAGCTGTTTTTT.

The chain recombines TRBV11-2 with TRBJ1-1; TRBD1 might be the D (6 bases). Germline lookup yields CDR1 SGHAT and CDR2 FQNNGV. V was cut by 2 bases and J by 0 bases, with 13 bases left in between. The CDR3 consists of 16 residues. For the CDR3, the DNA is TGTGCCAGCAGCTTATCTTCAGGGGTGGTGAACACTGAAGCTTTCTTT. This codes for CASSLSSGVVNTEAFF. The complete variable domain, with remaining parts taken from reference TRBV11-2 and TRBJ1-1, reads EAGVAQSPRYKIIEKRQSVAFWCNPISGHATLYWYQQILGQGPKLLIQFQNNGVVDDSQLPKDRFSAERLKGVDSTLKIQPAKLEDSAVYLCASSLSSGVVNTEAFFGQGTRLTVV.

V and J are TRBV4-3 and TRBJ2-6; 8 nucleotides line up with TRBD1. J was trimmed by 0 bases and V by 4 bases; bases with no gene match: 8. The CDR3 loop spans 18 amino acids. Germline V gene data show CDR1 as LGHNA and CDR2 as YSLEER. This chain's CDR3 is CASSPSPGQGSGANVLTF. CDR3 in DNA: TGCGCCAGCAGCCCGAGTCCTGGACAGGGCTCTGGGGCCAACGTCCTGACTTTC.

The rearrangement joins TRBV18 to TRBJ2-5; either TRBD1 or TRBD2 may fit D (6 bases each). Germline CDR1 is KGHSH and CDR2 is LQKENI. V was trimmed by 3 bases and J by 2 bases, leaving 10 bases between them. The CDR3 is made up of 14 amino acids. The CDR3 nucleotides are TGTGCCAGCTCACCCGGGGGCCTGCAAGAGACCCAGTACTTC. Translation gives CASSPGGLQETQYF.

This clone turned up a few times. The chain's CDR3 is CSVDVAFGYTF. The CDR3, as DNA: TGCAGCGTTGATGTCGCCTTTGGCTACACCTTC. The V and J genes are TRBV29-1 and TRBJ1-2; D uncertain. This CDR3 contains 11 residues. Germline-derived CDR1 and CDR2 are SQVTM and ANQGSEA. V lost 3 bases and J 7 bases, leaving 9 bases between the germline ends.

The chain employs TRBV10-3 and TRBJ1-6; 7 positions match TRBD1. The ends lost 6 bases at V and 7 bases at J; junction bases unmatched: 6. The germline V gene encodes CDR1 ENHRY and CDR2 SYGVKD. This CDR3 region has 14 residues. CDR3 nucleotide sequence: TGTGCCATCAGACTCGGACAGGTCAATTCACCCCTCCACTTT. Protein sequence: CAIRLGQVNSPLHF.

The chain is built from TRBV30 and TRBJ1-1; 8 nucleotides match TRBD1. Germline V gene data show CDR1 as GTSNPN and CDR2 as SVGIG (reference sequence). The CDR3 is 14 residues long. Trimming at V came to 3 bases and at J to 2 bases, leaving 5 bases not matched to a gene. CDR3 residues: CAWSRDRINTEAFF. DNA of the CDR3: TGTGCCTGGAGCCGGGACAGGATTAACACTGAAGCTTTCTTT.